A single sample is the source of the 32 T cell receptor beta chains below, sequenced in a study of identical twins. TCRdb analysed the 5' RACE reads with MiXCR anew, one entry per CDR3 protein. The sample includes about 520,000 distinct CDR3 sequences, approximately 22% seen only once; the top ten take under 0.95%. A further study also used this sample, focusing on T cells expressing NK-cell markers.

The material sequenced was CD4+ T cells sorted from blood. These receptor sequences come from a young woman in good health.

The J gene is TRBJ1-1, the V gene TRBV6-1; no firm D call. The CDR3 extends over 13 amino acids. V was pared by 10 bases and J by 4 bases, with 16 bases between. The germline V gene has CDR1 MNHNS and CDR2 SASEGT. CDR3 residues: CAISNTPSTEAFF. The CDR3 DNA follows: TGTGCCATCAGCAACACTCCAAGCACTGAAGCTTTCTTT.

In its sample, this clonotype was seen a few times. This chain connects TRBV10-1 to TRBJ2-3, with 10 positions matching TRBD1. There are 17 residues in the CDR3. Germline loops: CDR1 WNHNN, CDR2 SYGVQD (reference sequence). V shed 3 bases and J 2 bases; nucleotides not matched to a gene: 8. CDR3 nucleotide sequence: TGCGCCAGCAGTGAAACCAAAGGGACAGGGGACACAGATACGCAGTATTTT. Residues: CASSETKGTGDTDTQYF.

In this sample, this clonotype turned up a few times. The V gene is TRBV5-1, the J gene TRBJ2-6, with D unclear. The CDR3 has 15 amino acids. Germline V gives CDR1 SGHRS, CDR2 YFSETQ. The V end was cut by 0 bases, the J end by 4 bases, with 8 bases between. The CDR3 nucleotides are TGCGCCAGCAGCTTGGCCGCGCGGGGGGCCAACGTCCTGACTTTC. Amino acid sequence: CASSLAARGANVLTF.

This clonotype has ten or more counts. The chain recombines TRBV20-1 with TRBJ1-5, with a weak D call TRBD1 (5 bases). The germline gives CDR1 DFQATT, CDR2 SNEGSKA (reference sequence). V dropped 0 bases and J dropped 9 bases, with 15 bases sitting between them. This CDR3 region has 14 residues. The CDR3 DNA sequence: TGCAGTGCTAGAGATTATGGAGGGGTCCCGCCCCAGCATTTT. Protein product: CSARDYGGVPPQHF.

This clonotype occurred once. The chain has TRBV27 and TRBJ2-3; TRBD2 agrees at 8 bases. This CDR3 is 15 amino acids long. From germline, CDR1 is MNHEY and CDR2 SMNVEV (reference sequence). With V trimmed by 6 bases and J by 3 bases, 8 bases remained unmatched. The CDR3 here is CASRRGRGGTDTQYF. The CDR3 DNA reads as TGTGCCAGCAGACGCGGGCGCGGGGGGACAGATACGCAGTATTTT.

This clonotype came up many times. The CDR3 DNA is TGTGCCAGCAGTTTCGGTGGGAACACTGAAGCTTTCTTT. This translates into CASSFGGNTEAFF. The rearrangement joins TRBV12-3 or TRBV12-4 to TRBJ1-1; D gene unclear. This CDR3 has 13 amino acids. Trimming left V 3 bases short and J 1 base short, with 6 bases between.

This chain links TRBV20-1 with TRBJ2-7; TRBD2 matches 7 bases. The CDR3 contains 14 residues. After removal of 4 bases from V and 2 bases from J, the junction contained 8 bases not matched to a gene. Germline CDR1 is DFQATT and CDR2 is SNEGSKA (reference sequence). Written as DNA, the CDR3 is TGCAGTGCTAAAGCGGGGACCGCCACCTACGAGCAGTACTTC. It is translated as CSAKAGTATYEQYF.

The chain is built from TRBV7-2 and TRBJ2-2; D is perhaps TRBD1 or TRBD2 (6 bases each). The CDR3 spans 17 residues. V was clipped by 1 base and J by 4 bases, with 16 bases between them. Germline lookup yields CDR1 SGHTA and CDR2 FQGNSA. The CDR3 sequence: CASSLGWVRGGTGELFF. CDR3 bases: TGTGCCAGCAGCTTAGGTTGGGTCAGGGGAGGCACCGGGGAGCTGTTTTTT.

This clonotype was seen more than once but under ten times. V gene TRBV5-1 combines with J gene TRBJ1-6; TRBD1 aligns across 9 bases. This CDR3 comprises 15 residues. V dropped 0 bases and J dropped 10; count of bases not matched to a gene: 5. Germline lookup yields CDR1 SGHRS and CDR2 YFSETQ. CDR3 region: CASSLDGQGRSPLHF. The CDR3, as DNA: TGCGCCAGCAGCTTGGATGGACAGGGGAGGTCACCCCTCCACTTT.

The V and J genes are TRBV11-2 and TRBJ2-5; a weak D match, TRBD2 (5 bases). This CDR3 region has 15 residues. Trimming stripped 7 bases from V and 2 bases from J, with 17 bases between. From germline, CDR1 is SGHAT and CDR2 FQNNGV. DNA of the CDR3: TGTGCCAGCAAACATCGGGAAACACGGCAAGAGACCCAGTACTTC. Residues: CASKHRETRQETQYF.

V gene TRBV20-1 combines with J gene TRBJ2-7; 9 nucleotides agree with TRBD2. The CDR3 contains 12 residues. Trimming removed 5 bases from V and 6 bases from J; junction bases left unmatched: 5. Germline V gives CDR1 DFQATT, CDR2 SNEGSKA (reference sequence). The CDR3 DNA reads as TGCAGTGCTCGGCGGGAGGGCCCCGAGCAGTACTTC. Its translation is CSARREGPEQYF.

The gene calls are TRBV12-3 or TRBV12-4 and TRBJ2-5, with 8 bases matching TRBD1. There are 16 residues in the CDR3. V dropped 1 base and J dropped 1; count of bases not matched to a gene: 5. The CDR3 spells CASSLGTGNSQETQYF. The CDR3 DNA reads TGTGCCAGCAGTTTAGGGACAGGGAATTCCCAAGAGACCCAGTACTTC.

This clonotype came up once. The rearrangement uses TRBV2 and TRBJ2-1; TRBD2 matches 11 bases. Trimming at V came to 6 bases and at J to 4 bases, leaving 8 bases not matched to a gene. Germline CDR1 SNHLY, CDR2 FYNNEI. CDR3 length: 16 amino acids. This CDR3 reads CASRARTSGLYNEQFF. The CDR3 coding sequence is TGTGCCAGCAGGGCCCGGACTAGCGGGCTATACAATGAGCAGTTCTTC.

V and J are TRBV9 and TRBJ2-3, with TRBD1 matching 7 bases. This CDR3 has 17 amino acids. Per germline, CDR1 SGDLS and CDR2 YYNGEE. J lost 5 bases, V lost 4 bases, and 16 bases had no gene match. CDR3 residues: CASSSSRGSQTIDTQYF. The CDR3 DNA follows: TGTGCCAGCAGCTCCTCCAGGGGGAGCCAAACGATAGATACGCAGTATTTT.

V and J are TRBV12-3 or TRBV12-4 and TRBJ2-1, with D perhaps matching TRBD2 (5 bases). V was pared by 2 bases and J by 10 bases, with 12 bases between. The CDR3 sequence is 13 residues long. The CDR3 is CASSLLPGLEQFF. The CDR3 bases are TGTGCCAGCAGTTTACTTCCCGGACTCGAGCAGTTCTTC.

This clonotype appeared many times. The chain couples TRBV6-5 to TRBJ2-1; D may be TRBD1 (6 bases). The V end lost 2 bases, the J end lost 6 bases, and 14 bases lay between the germline ends. The length of the CDR3 is 15 residues. Germline V gene data show CDR1 as MNHEY and CDR2 as SVGAGI. CDR3 sequence (DNA): TGTGCCAGCAGTTACCACTCCGCCAGGGGCAATGAGCAGTTCTTC. It codes for CASSYHSARGNEQFF.

A few counts support this clonotype. The rearrangement uses TRBV7-9 and TRBJ2-1; 9 bases map to TRBD2. This CDR3 spans 13 amino acids. From germline, CDR1 is SEHNR and CDR2 FQNEAQ (reference sequence). V lost 5 bases, J lost 9 bases, and 5 bases stayed unmatched. In DNA, the CDR3 is TGTGCCAGCAGCGACAATAGCGGGAGTGAGCAGTTCTTC. It codes for CASSDNSGSEQFF.

The chain is built from TRBV2 and TRBJ2-2; maybe TRBD2 (5 bases). The CDR3 covers 14 residues. The V end was cut by 0 bases, the J end by 7 bases, with 9 bases between. The germline CDR1 and CDR2 sequences are SNHLY and FYNNEI. The CDR3 DNA sequence: TGTGCCAGCAGTGAAGCGCAACGGGGCGGGGAGCTGTTTTTT. Translated: CASSEAQRGGELFF.

For the CDR3, the DNA is TGTGCCAGCAGCCGCGGGACTGCCGCGAACACCGGGGAGCTGTTTTTT. It specifies CASSRGTAANTGELFF. The chain couples TRBV3-1 to TRBJ2-2, with a tentative D call TRBD2 (6 bases). The CDR3 contains 16 residues. V shed 4 bases and J shed 0 bases, with 12 bases lying between them. Germline loops: CDR1 LGHDT, CDR2 YNNKEL (reference sequence).

In this sample, this clonotype turned up a few times. V usage is TRBV12-3 or TRBV12-4 and J usage is TRBJ2-1; a weak D match, TRBD1 (5 bases). The CDR3 is 14 residues long. Deletions cut 3 bases from V and 7 bases from J, with 13 bases between. Here the CDR3 reads CASSFARQSNEQFF. In nucleotides, the CDR3 is TGTGCCAGCAGTTTTGCGAGACAGTCAAATGAGCAGTTCTTC.

The V call is TRBV12-3 or TRBV12-4, the J call TRBJ2-3; D is unresolved. V shed 5 bases and J shed 7 bases, with 10 bases lying between them. CDR3 length equals 12 residues. The CDR3 sequence is CASSPSSNTQYF. The CDR3 DNA is TGTGCCAGCAGTCCGTCATCAAATACGCAGTATTTT.

The rearrangement joins TRBV12-3 or TRBV12-4 to TRBJ1-2, with D maybe TRBD1 (6 bases). Trimming stripped 5 bases from V and 6 bases from J, with 13 bases between. The CDR3 totals 13 residues. As DNA, the CDR3 is TGTGCCAGCAGTCGAACGGGGGCCCATGGCTACACCTTC. Protein sequence: CASSRTGAHGYTF.

There are many counts of this clonotype. V and J are TRBV6-1 and TRBJ2-2, with D possibly being TRBD1 or TRBD2 (5 bases each). CDR3 size: 14 residues. The V gene's germline CDR1 is MNHNS and CDR2 SASEGT. V gave up 8 bases and J gave up 3 bases, with 13 bases separating them. This chain's CDR3 is CASQRQGDTGELFF. The CDR3 DNA is TGTGCCAGCCAGAGGCAGGGAGACACCGGGGAGCTGTTTTTT.

The CDR3 spells CASSKTGVNTEAFF. The CDR3 DNA is TGTGCCAGCAGCAAGACAGGGGTAAACACTGAAGCTTTCTTT. The chain couples TRBV6-1 to TRBJ1-1; 8 positions match TRBD1. Germline V gives CDR1 MNHNS, CDR2 SASEGT. CDR3 length: 14 amino acids. Unmatched junction bases numbered 5, after V lost 6 bases and J lost 2 bases.

This chain joins TRBV9 and TRBJ2-7; 7 positions match TRBD1. The junction had 7 bases not matched to a gene; V was cut back by 0 bases and J by 1 base. Per germline, CDR1 SGDLS and CDR2 YYNGEE. This CDR3 is built from 16 residues. The CDR3 nucleotides read TGTGCCAGCAGCGTAGCTCCGACAGGGAAATCCTACGAGCAGTACTTC. The encoded protein is CASSVAPTGKSYEQYF.

The CDR3 spells CASSIEGETQYF. The DNA for the CDR3 is TGTGCCAGCAGCATTGAGGGGGAGACCCAGTACTTC. This chain uses TRBV11-3 with TRBJ2-5; D is possibly TRBD1 or TRBD2 (5 bases each). V was trimmed by 5 bases and J by 5 bases, leaving 9 bases between them. This CDR3 spans 12 amino acids. Germline CDR1 reads SGHNT; CDR2 reads YENEEA.

This rearrangement joins TRBV6-2 or TRBV6-3 to TRBJ2-5; tentatively, D is TRBD1 or TRBD2 (7 bases each). The CDR3 consists of 16 residues. Trimming removed 6 bases from V and 3 bases from J, with 20 bases in between. Germline lookup yields CDR1 MNHEY and CDR2 SVGEGT. In DNA form, the CDR3 reads TGTGCCAGCAGCCTCTCTAGCGGCAGGGGGGAAGAGACCCAGTACTTC. It is translated as CASSLSSGRGEETQYF.

This clonotype was found a few times. The rearrangement links TRBV25-1 to TRBJ2-1, with 8 nucleotides matching TRBD2. This CDR3 has 17 residues. Losses at the gene ends were 3 bases for V and 4 bases for J; bases not matched to a gene: 11. Per germline, CDR1 MGHDK and CDR2 SYGVNS. CDR3 in DNA: TGTGCCAGCAGTGATCGTAGCGGGACGGTGCGGTACAATGAGCAGTTCTTC. Its translation is CASSDRSGTVRYNEQFF.

Worth noting for this clonotype: At one end the junction does not follow the germline gene, possibly because of a read error. This chain uses TRBV6-4 with TRBJ1-2, with TRBD1 matching 7 bases. Germline V gene sequence: CDR1 MRHNA, CDR2 SNTAGT. The CDR3 is 13 amino acids. In nucleotides, the CDR3 is TGTGCCAGCAGTGCAGGGGGAAACTATGGCTTCACCTTC. It specifies CASSAGGNYGFTF.

J is TRBJ1-3 and V is TRBV6-5; the match to TRBD1 covers 12 bases. The CDR3 runs to 15 residues. Germline values: CDR1 MNHEY, CDR2 SVGAGI. V was clipped by 2 bases and J by 4 bases; unmatched bases: 0. CDR3 nucleotides: TGTGCCAGCAGTTACGGGACAGGGGGCGGAAACACCATATATTTT. It specifies CASSYGTGGGNTIYF.

There are many counts of this clonotype. The chain joins TRBV20-1 to TRBJ2-1, with a possible D match to TRBD1 (5 bases). There are 12 residues in the CDR3. Germline-derived CDR1 and CDR2 are DFQATT and SNEGSKA (reference sequence). V dropped 6 bases and J dropped 6 bases, with 12 bases sitting between them. CDR3 sequence reads: CSAQGSSNEQFF. The CDR3 DNA follows: TGCAGTGCCCAGGGCTCCAGCAATGAGCAGTTCTTC.

This clonotype was seen only a few times. The rearrangement joins TRBV7-2 to TRBJ1-1; D perhaps matches TRBD1 (5 bases). This CDR3 spans 14 amino acids. Germline V gives CDR1 SGHTA, CDR2 FQGNSA. The V and J ends lost 2 bases and 8 bases respectively, with 15 bases between them. The CDR3 DNA reads TGTGCCAGCAGCTTACAGGGAAGGGTTGGGGAAGCTTTCTTT. Translating gives CASSLQGRVGEAFF.